This entry concerns a single T cell receptor (beta chain). The data were obtained in a study of control samples from healthy donors and cancer patients. CDR1 and CDR2 (germline): SGDLS, YYNGEE. The CDR3 totals 13 residues. Between the trimmed V and J ends, which lost 4 bases and 1 base, there was a span of 8 bases. The assay was immunoSEQ multiplex PCR, and TCRdb's table has in-frame clones only and misses some. The sample shows some 120,000 clones, approximately 93% of them seen only once. The gene calls are TRBV9 and TRBJ1-1, with D possibly TRBD1 on 5 matching bases. What was sequenced was blood. This TCR was recovered from a young man in good health. CDR3 protein: CASSLRGNTEAFF. CDR3 coding DNA: TGTGCCAGCAGCTTGAGGGGGAACACTGAAGCTTTCTTT.